This T cell receptor beta chain was documented in a study of T cell responses to AZD1222 COVID-19 vaccine. Regarding the study as a whole: Donors were largely white British and mainly female; clonal diversity was possibly underestimated. Among AZD1222 vaccinees, only five or six were seropositive at baseline.

Sequencing used immunoSEQ multiplex PCR; TCRdb keeps in-frame clones, though not all of them. The data show 70,000 to 85,000 clones, 83% seen once. Concerning this clone: What it binds is not known.

The sequenced sample was peripheral blood, obtained 28 days after the second AZD1222 dose. This TCR derives from an adult who received the AZD1222 COVID-19 vaccine.

CDR3 protein: CARELAEETQYF. Written as DNA, the CDR3 is TGTGCCAGGGAGCTAGCGGAGGAGACCCAGTACTTC. This chain connects TRBV21-1 to TRBJ2-5; the D call in the table, TRBD2, was not verified against the DNA. TRBV21-1 is recorded as a pseudogene. The CDR3 consists of 12 residues.